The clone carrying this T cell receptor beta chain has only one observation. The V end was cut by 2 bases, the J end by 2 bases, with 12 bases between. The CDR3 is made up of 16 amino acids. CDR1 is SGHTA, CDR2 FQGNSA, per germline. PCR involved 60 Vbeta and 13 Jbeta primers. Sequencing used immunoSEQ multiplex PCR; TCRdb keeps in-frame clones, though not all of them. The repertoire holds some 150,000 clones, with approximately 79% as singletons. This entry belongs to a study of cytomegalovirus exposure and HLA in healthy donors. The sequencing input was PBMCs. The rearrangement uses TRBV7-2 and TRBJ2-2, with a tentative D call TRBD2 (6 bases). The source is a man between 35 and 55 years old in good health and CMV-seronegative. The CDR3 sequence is CASSLLTRANTGELFF. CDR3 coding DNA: TGTGCCAGCAGCTTATTGACTAGGGCCAACACCGGGGAGCTGTTTTTT.